These T cell receptor beta chains were read from a single sample in a study of regulatory T cells in long-lasting Graves disease. TCRdb independently ran MiXCR on the multiplex PCR reads; one entry per CDR3 protein. The sample holds approximately 360,000 distinct CDR3 sequences, around 23% seen once. This material consisted of peripheral blood mononuclear cells (PBMCs), taken when the disease was refractory, from a patient treated with antithyroid drugs. The receptors shown here come from a middle-aged woman with Graves disease. Both conserved end residues are part of each CDR3. D genes are given only for firm matches. Some rows have no size entry. The others give once, few or many, or a class for an expanded clone.

D: NA
size: NA
J: TRBJ1-1
V: TRBV10-3
CDR3: CAISSRDGEAFF
DNA: TGTGCCATCAGCTCCCGGGACGGTGAAGCTTTCTTT

D: TRBD1
size: many
J: TRBJ1-6
V: TRBV20-1
CDR3: CSASGTGGTQYNSPLHF
DNA: TGCAGTGCTAGCGGGACAGGGGGCACTCAGTATAATTCACCCCTCCACTTT

D: TRBD1
size: few
J: TRBJ2-5
V: TRBV12-3/TRBV12-4
CDR3: CASRGQGALQETQYF
DNA: TGTGCCAGCAGAGGACAGGGGGCACTACAAGAGACCCAGTACTTC

D: NA
size: many
J: TRBJ1-3
V: TRBV28
CDR3: CASSLPAFSGNTIYF
DNA: TGTGCCAGCAGTTTACCAGCGTTCTCTGGAAACACCATATATTTT

D: NA
size: many
J: TRBJ1-2
V: TRBV20-1
CDR3: CSARDSRGYYGYTF
DNA: TGCAGTGCTAGAGATAGCAGGGGATACTATGGCTACACCTTC

D: TRBD1
size: NA
J: TRBJ2-2
V: TRBV10-3
CDR3: CAIRTGGGELFF
DNA: TGTGCCATCCGGACAGGGGGCGGGGAGCTGTTTTTT

D: NA
size: few
J: TRBJ2-6
V: TRBV6-1
CDR3: CASSSGSTPANVLTF
DNA: TGTGCCAGCAGCTCGGGCTCAACCCCGGCCAACGTCCTGACTTTC

D: NA
size: many
J: TRBJ2-5
V: TRBV5-1
CDR3: CASSLGQETQYF
DNA: TGTGCCAGCAGCCTAGGCCAAGAGACCCAGTACTTC

D: NA
size: NA
J: TRBJ2-7
V: TRBV30
CDR3: CASTRDAYYEQYF
DNA: TGTGCCTCAACCCGGGATGCCTACTACGAGCAGTACTTC

D: TRBD2
size: NA
J: TRBJ2-7
V: TRBV7-9
CDR3: CASSPRYATSGRAGEQYF
DNA: TGTGCCAGCAGCCCTCGTTATGCGACTAGCGGGAGGGCGGGGGAGCAGTACTTC

D: NA
size: few
J: TRBJ1-1
V: TRBV5-1
CDR3: CASSLEPPGYLSKNTEAFF
DNA: TGCGCCAGCAGCTTGGAACCCCCAGGGTACTTATCTAAGAACACTGAAGCTTTCTTT

D: NA
size: NA
J: TRBJ2-7
V: TRBV10-3
CDR3: CAISVDNYEQYF
DNA: TGTGCCATCAGTGTGGACAACTACGAGCAGTACTTC

D: NA
size: NA
J: TRBJ1-1
V: TRBV20-1
CDR3: CSAGGVGTEAFF
DNA: TGCAGTGCCGGGGGGGTGGGCACTGAAGCTTTCTTT

D: NA
size: few
J: TRBJ1-5
V: TRBV7-2
CDR3: CASSRGRVTYSNQPQHF
DNA: TGTGCCAGCAGCCGCGGACGGGTGACATATAGCAATCAGCCCCAGCATTTT

D: NA
size: NA
J: TRBJ2-2
V: TRBV7-7
CDR3: CASTPYPANTGELFF
DNA: TGTGCTAGCACCCCTTACCCCGCTAACACCGGGGAGCTGTTTTTT

D: NA
size: few
J: TRBJ2-5
V: TRBV7-9
CDR3: CASSPVQTRNQETQYF
DNA: TGTGCCAGCAGCCCCGTTCAGACCCGGAACCAAGAGACCCAGTACTTC

D: TRBD2
size: NA
J: TRBJ2-1
V: TRBV20-1
CDR3: CSARRTSPEYNEQFF
DNA: TGCAGTGCTAGACGGACTAGTCCTGAATACAATGAGCAGTTCTTC

D: NA
size: NA
J: TRBJ2-7
V: TRBV19
CDR3: CASSTQGSLTYEQYF
DNA: TGTGCCAGTAGTACCCAGGGAAGCCTGACCTACGAGCAGTACTTC

D: NA
size: few
J: TRBJ1-4
V: TRBV6-5
CDR3: CASSSERATNEKLFF
DNA: TGTGCCAGCAGTTCCGAAAGAGCAACTAATGAAAAACTGTTTTTT

D: NA
size: NA
J: TRBJ2-2
V: TRBV10-3
CDR3: CAISTGPNTGELFF
DNA: TGTGCCATCAGTACGGGGCCGAACACCGGGGAGCTGTTTTTT

D: NA
size: many
J: TRBJ1-1
V: TRBV6-1
CDR3: CASITPKERGAFF
DNA: TGTGCCAGCATCACCCCAAAGGAACGCGGGGCTTTCTTT

D: NA
size: few
J: TRBJ2-7
V: TRBV29-1
CDR3: CSVKGTGFYEQYF
DNA: TGCAGCGTTAAAGGGACGGGATTCTACGAGCAGTACTTC

D: TRBD1
size: NA
J: TRBJ2-7
V: TRBV7-2
CDR3: CASSFDRGSSEQYF
DNA: TGTGCCAGCAGCTTTGACAGGGGAAGCTCCGAGCAGTACTTC

D: NA
size: few
J: TRBJ2-1
V: TRBV3-1
CDR3: CASSQDVPRDSYNEQFF
DNA: TGTGCCAGCAGCCAAGATGTCCCTAGGGACTCATACAATGAGCAGTTCTTC

D: NA
size: many
J: TRBJ1-1
V: TRBV29-1
CDR3: CSVGGSGTEAFF
DNA: TGCAGCGTTGGAGGCAGCGGCACTGAAGCTTTCTTT

D: NA
size: few
J: TRBJ2-2
V: TRBV7-3
CDR3: CASSSQGRELFF
DNA: TGTGCCAGCAGCTCTCAGGGAAGGGAGCTGTTTTTT

D: NA
size: few
J: TRBJ1-1
V: TRBV18
CDR3: CASSPLVENTEAFF
DNA: TGTGCCAGCTCACCGCTAGTTGAGAACACTGAAGCTTTCTTT

D: TRBD1
size: NA
J: TRBJ1-5
V: TRBV10-3
CDR3: CAIREDRGIDQPQHF
DNA: TGTGCCATCAGGGAGGACAGGGGAATCGATCAGCCCCAGCATTTT

D: NA
size: few
J: TRBJ2-7
V: TRBV6-1
CDR3: CASNSASYEQYF
DNA: TGTGCCAGCAATTCTGCTTCCTACGAGCAGTACTTC

D: NA
size: many
J: TRBJ1-1
V: TRBV28
CDR3: CASSLASLSGTEAFF
DNA: TGTGCCAGCAGTTTAGCATCCCTTTCTGGAACTGAAGCTTTCTTT

D: NA
size: NA
J: TRBJ2-3
V: TRBV7-2
CDR3: CASSLTYTQYF
DNA: TGTGCCAGCAGCCTGACTTATACGCAGTATTTT

D: TRBD2
size: NA
J: TRBJ2-7
V: TRBV7-9
CDR3: CASSSLAGVASEQYF
DNA: TGTGCCAGCAGCTCCCTAGCGGGAGTGGCTAGCGAGCAGTACTTC

D: TRBD2
size: many
J: TRBJ2-7
V: TRBV12-3/TRBV12-4
CDR3: CASSLSGTEQYF
DNA: TGTGCCAGCAGCTTAAGCGGGACCGAGCAGTACTTC

D: NA
size: many
J: TRBJ2-7
V: TRBV28
CDR3: CASNQGLYEQYF
DNA: TGTGCCAGCAATCAGGGTCTCTACGAGCAGTACTTC

D: NA
size: many
J: TRBJ2-6
V: TRBV27
CDR3: CASSSLAAGANVLTF
DNA: TGTGCCAGCAGCTCTCTAGCTGCCGGGGCCAACGTCCTGACTTTC

D: TRBD1
size: many
J: TRBJ1-4
V: TRBV28
CDR3: CASRLSGTGGEKLFF
DNA: TGTGCCAGCAGACTCTCCGGGACAGGTGGGGAAAAACTGTTTTTT

D: NA
size: NA
J: TRBJ2-2
V: TRBV6-2/TRBV6-3
CDR3: CASSSLDRSPPGELFF
DNA: TGTGCCAGCAGCTCGCTAGATCGTTCCCCCCCCGGGGAGCTGTTTTTT

D: TRBD1
size: NA
J: TRBJ2-7
V: TRBV5-1
CDR3: CASSLEGTGLSYEQYF
DNA: TGCGCCAGCAGCTTGGAGGGGACAGGGCTCTCCTACGAGCAGTACTTC

D: NA
size: many
J: TRBJ2-7
V: TRBV2
CDR3: CASSEGAGLSYEQYF
DNA: TGTGCCAGCAGTGAAGGCGCGGGGCTCTCCTACGAGCAGTACTTC

D: NA
size: many
J: TRBJ1-1
V: TRBV28
CDR3: CASSPDRPTEAFF
DNA: TGTGCCAGCAGTCCGGACCGCCCCACTGAAGCTTTCTTT

D: TRBD1
size: many
J: TRBJ2-7
V: TRBV6-1
CDR3: CASGGNRGDEQYF
DNA: TGTGCCAGCGGGGGTAACAGGGGGGACGAGCAGTACTTC

D: TRBD1
size: NA
J: TRBJ1-3
V: TRBV2
CDR3: CASKKGQSRTIGNTIYF
DNA: TGTGCCAGCAAGAAGGGACAGTCCAGGACAATTGGAAACACCATATATTTT

D: TRBD2
size: NA
J: TRBJ2-7
V: TRBV2
CDR3: CATGLAGGLVSYEQYF
DNA: TGTGCCACCGGACTAGCGGGAGGGTTAGTATCCTACGAGCAGTACTTC

D: NA
size: few
J: TRBJ1-5
V: TRBV19
CDR3: CASSILSEVIQPQHF
DNA: TGTGCCAGTAGTATCCTTTCCGAGGTTATCCAGCCCCAGCATTTT

D: TRBD1
size: NA
J: TRBJ1-5
V: TRBV19
CDR3: CASSMDRARNQPQHF
DNA: TGTGCCAGTAGTATGGACAGGGCCCGCAATCAGCCCCAGCATTTT

D: NA
size: NA
J: TRBJ1-5
V: TRBV10-3
CDR3: CAISDSAGKISNQPQHF
DNA: TGTGCCATCAGTGATTCGGCAGGGAAGATAAGCAATCAGCCCCAGCATTTT

D: NA
size: few
J: TRBJ2-5
V: TRBV5-1
CDR3: CASSFLEETQYF
DNA: TGCGCCAGCAGCTTTTTAGAAGAGACCCAGTACTTC

D: TRBD1
size: NA
J: TRBJ1-1
V: TRBV19
CDR3: CASSDGTVIMNTEAFF
DNA: TGTGCCAGTAGTGACGGGACAGTGATCATGAACACTGAAGCTTTCTTT

D: NA
size: few
J: TRBJ2-5
V: TRBV18
CDR3: CASSPSWDEETQYF
DNA: TGTGCCAGCTCACCGTCATGGGATGAAGAGACCCAGTACTTC

D: NA
size: few
J: TRBJ1-1
V: TRBV19
CDR3: CASSIGPGLNTEAFF
DNA: TGTGCCAGTAGTATAGGACCGGGGTTGAACACTGAAGCTTTCTTT

D: TRBD1
size: NA
J: TRBJ2-7
V: TRBV6-8
CDR3: CATNEQGAHHEQYF
DNA: TGTGCCACCAACGAGCAGGGGGCGCACCACGAGCAGTACTTC

D: TRBD2
size: few
J: TRBJ2-7
V: TRBV27
CDR3: CASSLLLAGPQQYF
DNA: TGTGCCAGCAGTTTATTACTAGCGGGCCCTCAGCAGTACTTC

D: NA
size: NA
J: TRBJ1-1
V: TRBV9
CDR3: CASSLREGTANTEAFF
DNA: TGTGCCAGCAGCCTCCGGGAGGGGACGGCGAACACTGAAGCTTTCTTT

D: NA
size: many
J: TRBJ1-6
V: TRBV28
CDR3: CASSLVPLGHNSPLHF
DNA: TGTGCCAGCAGCCTAGTCCCTTTAGGACATAATTCACCCCTCCACTTT

D: TRBD1
size: few
J: TRBJ1-6
V: TRBV20-1
CDR3: CSAPSEGASSYNSPLHF
DNA: TGCAGTGCTCCGTCGGAGGGGGCCAGCTCCTATAATTCACCCCTCCACTTT

D: TRBD2
size: NA
J: TRBJ2-7
V: TRBV6-1
CDR3: CASSERGTSGRALGEQYF
DNA: TGTGCCAGCAGTGAAAGGGGGACTAGCGGGAGGGCCCTTGGAGAGCAGTACTTC

D: NA
size: many
J: TRBJ2-7
V: TRBV11-2
CDR3: CASSLAGSYEQYF
DNA: TGTGCCAGCAGCTTGGCGGGTTCCTACGAGCAGTACTTC